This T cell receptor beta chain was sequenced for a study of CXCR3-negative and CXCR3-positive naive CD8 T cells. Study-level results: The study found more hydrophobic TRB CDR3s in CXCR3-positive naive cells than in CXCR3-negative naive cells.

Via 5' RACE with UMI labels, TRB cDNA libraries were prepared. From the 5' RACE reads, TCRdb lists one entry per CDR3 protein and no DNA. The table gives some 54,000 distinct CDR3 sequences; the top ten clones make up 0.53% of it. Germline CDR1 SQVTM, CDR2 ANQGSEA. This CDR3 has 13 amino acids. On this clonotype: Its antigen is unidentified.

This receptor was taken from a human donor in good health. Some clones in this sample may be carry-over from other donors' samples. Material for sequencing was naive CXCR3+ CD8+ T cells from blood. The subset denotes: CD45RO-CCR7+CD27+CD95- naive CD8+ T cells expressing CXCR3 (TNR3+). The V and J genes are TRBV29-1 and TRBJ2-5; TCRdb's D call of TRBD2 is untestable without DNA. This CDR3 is CSVAGGLWETQYF. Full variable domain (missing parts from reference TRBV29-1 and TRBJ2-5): SAVISQKPSRDICQRGTSLTIQCQVDSQVTMMFWYRQQPGQSLTLIATANQGSEATYESGFVIDKFPISRPNLTFSTLTVSNMSPEDSSIYLCSVAGGLWETQYFGPGTRLLVL.